These 30 T cell receptor beta chains were all obtained from the same sample, sequenced in a study of PD-L1 blockade in urothelial cancer. TCRdb keeps only in-frame clones here, not all; method: immunoSEQ multiplex PCR. The data show about 130,000 clones, about four fifths seen once. Stated time point: pretreatment peripheral blood. The material sequenced was PBMCs, taken around atezolizumab (anti-PD-L1) treatment. The receptors were gathered from a man in his forties or fifties with urothelial cancer.

This clone has just one count. V gene TRBV5-1 combines with J gene TRBJ2-7; 7 bases match TRBD1. Germline V gives CDR1 SGHRS, CDR2 YFSETQ. CDR3 size: 14 residues. J gave up 3 bases and V 0 bases, and 3 bases lay outside the gene matches. The CDR3 is CASSLGDSGYEQYF. Written as DNA, the CDR3 is TGCGCCAGCAGCTTGGGGGACAGCGGCTACGAGCAGTACTTC.

The rearrangement joins TRBV19 to TRBJ1-2, with D maybe TRBD1 (5 bases). The length of the CDR3 is 15 residues. Germline V gene sequence: CDR1 LNHDA, CDR2 SQIVND (reference sequence). Trimming left V 7 bases short and J 7 bases short, with 22 bases between. The CDR3 region has the DNA TGTGCCAGTACCCCACGGGCAGGGAATACCCTTGGCTACACCTTC. It encodes CASTPRAGNTLGYTF.

V gene TRBV5-1 combines with J gene TRBJ2-2; D is unclear. CDR3 length: 14 residues. V lost 1 base to trimming and J lost 1 base, with 5 bases between them. Germline values: CDR1 SGHRS, CDR2 YFSETQ. As DNA, the CDR3 is TGCGCCAGCAGCTTGTCAGTGAACACCGGGGAGCTGTTTTTT. Amino acid sequence: CASSLSVNTGELFF.

This chain uses TRBV4-2 with TRBJ1-4; 11 bases are a match to TRBD1. V trimming: 0 bases; J trimming: 5 bases; junction bases outside the gene matches: 2. This CDR3 is built from 16 residues. CDR1 and CDR2 (germline): LGHNA, YNFKEQ. CDR3: CASSQDGTGGNEKLFF. The CDR3 nucleotides are TGTGCCAGCAGCCAAGATGGGACAGGGGGAAATGAAAAACTGTTTTTT.

The chain recombines TRBV4-1 with TRBJ1-2, with 7 bases aligning to TRBD1. The CDR3 is made up of 16 amino acids. After removal of 4 bases from V and 7 bases from J, the junction contained 15 bases not matched to a gene. Germline assignment: CDR1 MGHRA and CDR2 YSYEKL. CDR3 sequence reads: CASSLALLTGYTGYTF. DNA of the CDR3: TGCGCCAGCAGCCTAGCTCTCCTGACAGGGTACACTGGCTACACCTTC.

This chain connects TRBV7-2 to TRBJ2-7; TRBD2 matches at 7 bases. Trimming cost V 1 base and J 2 bases; bases outside gene matches: 5. Germline assignment: CDR1 SGHTA and CDR2 FQGNSA. The CDR3 extends over 15 amino acids. The CDR3 here is CASSLGAGRPYEQYF. In DNA, the CDR3 is TGTGCCAGCAGCTTAGGAGCGGGGCGGCCCTACGAGCAGTACTTC.

The rearrangement links TRBV7-2 to TRBJ2-3; 9 bases line up with TRBD2. Germline-derived CDR1 and CDR2 are SGHTA and FQGNSA. The trim removed 5 bases at V and 1 base at J, leaving 7 bases unmatched. This CDR3 spans 16 amino acids. DNA for the CDR3: TGTGCCAGCAGCGCCGCCGGGACTAGCCGCACAGATACGCAGTATTTT. Protein sequence: CASSAAGTSRTDTQYF.

V is TRBV28 and J is TRBJ2-1, with 8 bases fitting TRBD2. CDR3 length equals 16 residues. Germline values: CDR1 MDHEN, CDR2 SYDVKM. Unmatched junction bases numbered 7, after V lost 4 bases and J lost 2 bases. The DNA for the CDR3 is TGTGCCAGCAGTTCGCGGGAGGCCGGGCCCTACAATGAGCAGTTCTTC. It codes for CASSSREAGPYNEQFF.

This chain links TRBV7-9 with TRBJ2-3, with D possibly being TRBD2 (5 bases). Trimming left V 4 bases short and J 1 base short, with 6 bases between. The CDR3 length is 13 residues. CDR1 is SEHNR, CDR2 FQNEAQ, per germline (reference sequence). The CDR3 spells CASSSEGTDTQYF. CDR3 nucleotide sequence: TGTGCCAGCAGCTCGGAGGGCACAGATACGCAGTATTTT.

The J gene is TRBJ2-7, the V gene TRBV5-1; D is possibly TRBD2 (6 bases). CDR3 length equals 15 residues. Between the trimmed V and J ends, which lost 4 bases and 2 bases, there was a span of 16 bases. Germline V gene data show CDR1 as SGHRS and CDR2 as YFSETQ. In DNA, the CDR3 is TGCGCCAGCAGCCTCTTTAGCGGAGCGGCCTACGAGCAGTACTTC. Translated: CASSLFSGAAYEQYF.

This chain uses TRBV7-2 with TRBJ2-1; 11 bases align to TRBD2. The CDR3 sequence is 16 residues long. Looked up from germline, CDR1 is SGHTA and CDR2 is FQGNSA. V trimming: 6 bases; J trimming: 1 base; junction bases outside the gene matches: 5. CDR3 sequence: CASRSRTSGSYNEQFF. CDR3 nucleotides: TGTGCCAGCAGATCCAGGACTAGCGGGTCCTACAATGAGCAGTTCTTC.

This chain connects TRBV28 to TRBJ1-1, with 9 bases matching TRBD1. The germline V gene encodes CDR1 MDHEN and CDR2 SYDVKM. This CDR3 comprises 19 residues. Unmatched junction bases numbered 16, after V lost 5 bases and J lost 0 bases. CDR3 amino acids: CASSLPRWGTGILNTEAFF. As DNA, the CDR3 is TGTGCCAGCAGTCTTCCCAGGTGGGGGACAGGGATCCTGAACACTGAAGCTTTCTTT.

The chain has TRBV5-6 and TRBJ2-3; D not certain. Germline values: CDR1 SGHDT, CDR2 YYEEEE. The CDR3 has 16 amino acids. Trimming removed 0 bases from V and 0 bases from J, with 11 bases in between. DNA for the CDR3: TGTGCCAGCAGCTTGGTGTTGACTGCTAGCACAGATACGCAGTATTTT. Protein product: CASSLVLTASTDTQYF.

The chain links TRBV19 to TRBJ1-5; tentatively, D is TRBD1 (5 bases). Germline V gives CDR1 LNHDA, CDR2 SQIVND (reference sequence). The CDR3 has 14 amino acids. V was cut by 5 bases and J by 7 bases, with 15 bases left in between. Here the CDR3 DNA reads TGTGCCAGTAGTCTAGGCTGGGGGGGGCAGCCCCAGCATTTT. It specifies CASSLGWGGQPQHF.

This clone came up a few times. V is TRBV27 and J is TRBJ2-3; perhaps TRBD2 as D (5 bases). Trimming took 2 bases from V and 6 from J, leaving 12 bases between them. CDR1 and CDR2 from the germline V gene are MNHEY and SMNVEV (reference sequence). This CDR3 has 14 amino acids. CDR3 in amino acids: CASSLRLIGDTQYF. DNA of the CDR3: TGTGCCAGCAGTTTAAGACTAATAGGGGATACGCAGTATTTT.

The chain carries TRBV19 and TRBJ2-2, with TRBD2 identical over 11 bases. J lost 4 bases, V lost 9 bases, and 13 bases had no gene match. The CDR3 spans 17 residues. CDR1 is LNHDA, CDR2 SQIVND, per germline (reference sequence). CDR3: CASRAGSGRAATGELFF. For the CDR3, the DNA is TGTGCCAGCCGAGCTGGTAGCGGGAGGGCGGCCACCGGGGAGCTGTTTTTT.

This clone was seen a few times. The chain carries TRBV28 and TRBJ2-7; tentatively, D is TRBD1 (5 bases). The V and J ends lost 6 bases and 3 bases respectively, with 12 bases between them. CDR1 and CDR2 from the germline V gene are MDHEN and SYDVKM. The CDR3 is 13 amino acids. This chain's CDR3 is CASRSTTVYEQYF. The DNA for the CDR3 is TGTGCCAGCAGGTCTACGACAGTCTACGAGCAGTACTTC.

The chain is built from TRBV14 and TRBJ1-6; 7 nucleotides match TRBD1. V trimming: 5 bases; J trimming: 14 bases; junction bases outside the gene matches: 18. The CDR3 consists of 16 residues. The germline gives CDR1 SGHDN, CDR2 FVKESK. DNA of the CDR3: TGTGCCAGCAGCTTCAACCACAGGGGCCCAGGGTTGACCCTCCACTTT. Translated: CASSFNHRGPGLTLHF.

This clone was recorded only once. V gene TRBV2 combines with J gene TRBJ2-7; a possible D gene is TRBD2 (6 bases). The CDR3 has 16 amino acids. V dropped 3 bases and J dropped 0 bases, with 15 bases sitting between them. Germline-derived CDR1 and CDR2 are SNHLY and FYNNEI. In nucleotides, the CDR3 is TGTGCCAGCAGTGAGAGATTTGCGGGATCCTCCTACGAGCAGTACTTC. Its translation is CASSERFAGSSYEQYF.

This chain uses TRBV19 with TRBJ2-1; TRBD2 agrees at 14 bases. Unmatched junction bases numbered 4, after V lost 3 bases and J lost 3 bases. Germline V gene sequence: CDR1 LNHDA, CDR2 SQIVND (reference sequence). The CDR3 covers 17 residues. The CDR3 protein is CASSILGTSGSYNEQFF. As DNA, the CDR3 is TGTGCCAGTAGTATCCTAGGGACTAGCGGGAGCTACAATGAGCAGTTCTTC.

The chain carries TRBV9 and TRBJ2-2; 7 bases are a match to TRBD2. Germline loops: CDR1 SGDLS, CDR2 YYNGEE. There are 15 residues in the CDR3. Trimming took 4 bases from V and 5 from J; bases not matched to a gene: 8. The CDR3, as DNA: TGTGCCAGCAGCCGAAGACTAGCCGGTACCGGGGAGCTGTTTTTT. This translates into CASSRRLAGTGELFF.

The genes are TRBV4-1 and TRBJ2-7; 9 bases match TRBD2. The ends lost 3 bases at V and 3 bases at J; junction bases unmatched: 3. This CDR3 is built from 14 residues. Per the germline V gene, CDR1 is MGHRA and CDR2 is YSYEKL. The CDR3: CASSHGSGSYEQYF. Written as DNA, the CDR3 is TGCGCCAGCAGCCACGGTAGCGGGAGCTACGAGCAGTACTTC.

Here the CDR3 reads CASSEGASSGNQPQHF. CDR3 nucleotide sequence: TGTGCCAGCAGTGAGGGCGCCAGCTCGGGCAATCAGCCCCAGCATTTT. This chain uses TRBV6-1 with TRBJ1-5; D unclear. The CDR3 length is 16 residues. Germline assignment: CDR1 MNHNS and CDR2 SASEGT. V was pared by 3 bases and J by 2 bases, with 14 bases between.

This chain links TRBV30 with TRBJ1-1, with D unresolved. V gave up 1 base and J gave up 7 bases, with 7 bases separating them. Germline V gene data show CDR1 as GTSNPN and CDR2 as SVGIG (reference sequence). This CDR3 contains 11 residues. Written as DNA, the CDR3 is TGTGCCTGGAGTGATTTCCTTGAAGCTTTCTTT. It specifies CAWSDFLEAFF.

V usage is TRBV18 and J usage is TRBJ1-4, with D tentatively TRBD1 (6 bases). The germline V gene has CDR1 KGHSH and CDR2 LQKENI. This CDR3 is 14 amino acids long. V lost 3 bases and J lost 5, with 10 bases in between. The CDR3 bases are TGTGCCAGCTCACCGGCCAGGGGCAATGAAAAACTGTTTTTT. Protein product: CASSPARGNEKLFF.

The CDR3, as DNA: TGTGCCAGTAGTCGAGGGACTGCTGCTAACTATGGCTACACCTTC. This encodes CASSRGTAANYGYTF. The chain carries TRBV19 and TRBJ1-2; possibly TRBD1 for D (5 bases). In germline, CDR1 is LNHDA, CDR2 SQIVND (reference sequence). V was cut by 5 bases and J by 0 bases, with 13 bases left in between. The length of the CDR3 is 15 residues. The full variable domain, in which reference TRBV19 and TRBJ1-2 provide the parts outside the CDR3, is DGGITQSPKYLFRKEGQNVTLSCEQNLNHDAMYWYRQDPGQGLRLIYYSQIVNDFQKGDIAEGYSVSREKKESFPLTVTSAQKNPTAFYLCASSRGTAANYGYTFGSGTRLTVV.

The J gene is TRBJ1-6, the V gene TRBV28, with 8 bases that match TRBD1. Germline-derived CDR1 and CDR2 are MDHEN and SYDVKM. The CDR3 has 17 amino acids. The junction had 15 bases not matched to a gene; V was cut back by 5 bases and J by 9 bases. The CDR3: CASSPGQGSVLGSPLHF. The CDR3 nucleotides read TGTGCCAGCAGTCCTGGACAGGGTTCGGTTCTAGGTTCACCCCTCCACTTT.

The chain links TRBV6-5 to TRBJ1-1, with a weak D call TRBD1 (5 bases). Germline lookup yields CDR1 MNHEY and CDR2 SVGAGI. The CDR3 sequence is 16 residues long. V dropped 2 bases and J dropped 5 bases, with 18 bases sitting between them. CDR3 in amino acids: CASSYAVSGGRTEAFF. DNA of the CDR3: TGTGCCAGCAGTTACGCTGTTTCGGGGGGTCGGACTGAAGCTTTCTTT.

J is TRBJ1-2 and V is TRBV28; D may be TRBD1 (6 bases). Germline values: CDR1 MDHEN, CDR2 SYDVKM. Trimming pared 8 bases from V and 4 bases from J, leaving 14 bases between. The CDR3 sequence is 13 residues long. CDR3 residues: CASFQGTFYGYTF. Here the CDR3 DNA reads TGTGCCAGCTTCCAGGGGACATTCTATGGCTACACCTTC.

The rearrangement joins TRBV6-1 to TRBJ1-1; D is undetermined. The CDR3 spans 15 residues. The ends were cut back, 6 bases at V and 1 base at J, with 15 bases in the middle. The germline CDR1 and CDR2 sequences are MNHNS and SASEGT. DNA of the CDR3: TGTGCCAGCAGGGATGGAATCGACAAGAACACTGAAGCTTTCTTT. This codes for CASRDGIDKNTEAFF.